One sample yielded the 21 T cell receptor beta chains listed below, sequenced in a study of OX40 agonist ivuxolimab in advanced cancers. TCRdb's copy holds only in-frame clones and misses some; the assay was immunoSEQ multiplex PCR. Of under 25,000 clones in the sample, around four fifths were seen once. Sample: CD4+ or CD8+ T cells sorted from blood, taken in a trial of the OX40 agonist ivuxolimab. The receptors come from an adult with an advanced solid tumor such as melanoma, head and neck, liver or kidney cancer.

This CDR3 is CASSFPRREGKDTQYF. For the CDR3, the DNA is TGTGCCAGCAGTTTCCCACGGCGGGAGGGCAAAGATACGCAGTATTTT. This chain connects TRBV28 to TRBJ2-3; 9 positions agree with TRBD2. The length of the CDR3 is 16 residues. The junction had 9 bases not matched to a gene; V was cut back by 3 bases and J by 5 bases. Germline assignment: CDR1 MDHEN and CDR2 SYDVKM.

The chain links TRBV29-1 to TRBJ2-3; TRBD1 matches at 10 bases. Trimming took 8 bases from V and 1 from J; bases not matched to a gene: 6. This CDR3 comprises 14 residues. Germline V gene sequence: CDR1 SQVTM, CDR2 ANQGSEA. This CDR3 reads CSLSGTGGTDTQYF. CDR3 DNA: TGCAGCCTGTCCGGGACAGGGGGCACAGATACGCAGTATTTT.

The chain recombines TRBV5-1 with TRBJ2-3, with 9 bases that match TRBD1. V shed 0 bases, J shed 2 bases, and the junction held 1 base outside the gene matches. The CDR3 has 15 residues. Germline CDR1 SGHRS, CDR2 YFSETQ. The CDR3 DNA follows: TGCGCCAGCAGCTTGGACAGGGGGCTCACAGATACGCAGTATTTT. This gives the protein CASSLDRGLTDTQYF.

The rearrangement links TRBV19 to TRBJ2-3; 11 positions match TRBD2. The CDR3 has 15 residues. Germline CDR1 and CDR2: LNHDA and SQIVND (reference sequence). The junction had 8 bases not matched to a gene; V was cut back by 6 bases and J by 6 bases. The CDR3 is CASSLAASGGDTQYF. The DNA for the CDR3 is TGTGCCAGTAGCTTGGCCGCTAGCGGGGGGGATACGCAGTATTTT.

The J gene is TRBJ2-7, the V gene TRBV9; weak D call: TRBD2 (5 bases). Germline V gives CDR1 SGDLS, CDR2 YYNGEE. Trimming took 0 bases from V and 4 from J, leaving 11 bases between them. The CDR3 is 14 amino acids. In nucleotides, the CDR3 is TGTGCCAGCAGCGTAGGAGGGAACCCATACGAGCAGTACTTC. It is translated as CASSVGGNPYEQYF.

This chain uses TRBV4-3 with TRBJ2-7; a possible D gene is TRBD1 (6 bases). V lost 1 base and J lost 1, with 14 bases in between. In germline, CDR1 is LGHNA, CDR2 YSLEER. CDR3 length: 16 residues. CDR3 in DNA: TGCGCCAGCAGCCAAGTGTTGGAAACAGGGTCCTACGAGCAGTACTTC. Amino acids: CASSQVLETGSYEQYF.

The chain carries TRBV27 and TRBJ2-5; D possibly corresponds to TRBD1 (5 bases). Germline V gene sequence: CDR1 MNHEY, CDR2 SMNVEV (reference sequence). The CDR3 totals 14 residues. Trimming took 2 bases from V and 4 from J, leaving 11 bases between them. The chain's CDR3 is CASSLLGPGETQYF. The CDR3 nucleotides read TGTGCCAGCAGTTTACTGGGGCCGGGAGAGACCCAGTACTTC.

The CDR3: CASRRQGATEAFF. In DNA form, the CDR3 reads TGTGCCAGCAGGCGACAGGGCGCCACTGAAGCTTTCTTT. The V gene is TRBV6-5, the J gene TRBJ1-1; 7 bases are a match to TRBD1. From germline, CDR1 is MNHEY and CDR2 SVGAGI. V gave up 6 bases and J gave up 4 bases; unmatched junction bases: 5. CDR3 size: 13 residues.

The chain links TRBV6-5 to TRBJ2-1; a possible D gene is TRBD1 (5 bases). This CDR3 comprises 13 residues. Germline V CDR1 and CDR2: MNHEY, SVGAGI. The V gene lost 2 bases and the J gene lost 5 bases, with 7 bases spanning the gap. CDR3 residues: CASSYDSHNEQFF. The CDR3 DNA reads as TGTGCCAGCAGTTACGACAGCCACAATGAGCAGTTCTTC.

The rearrangement joins TRBV7-9 to TRBJ1-1; D call uncertain. The CDR3 is made up of 12 amino acids. Trimming cost V 10 bases and J 1 base, with 10 bases left between them. CDR1 is SEHNR and CDR2 is FQNEAQ in the germline V gene (reference sequence). The CDR3 DNA reads TGTGCCAAGACCCAGGAGAACACTGAAGCTTTCTTT. It yields the protein CAKTQENTEAFF.

This clone has a single count. This chain uses TRBV2 with TRBJ2-2; 7 bases are shared with TRBD2. From germline, CDR1 is SNHLY and CDR2 FYNNEI. Trimming removed 7 bases from V and 0 bases from J; junction bases left unmatched: 5. This CDR3 is built from 15 residues. The CDR3 sequence is CASNSGGPNTGELFF. The CDR3 nucleotides are TGTGCCAGCAATTCGGGAGGCCCGAACACCGGGGAGCTGTTTTTT.

The gene calls are TRBV19 and TRBJ1-1; no clear D gene. This CDR3 region has 13 residues. Trimming pared 7 bases from V and 1 base from J, leaving 10 bases between. CDR1 is LNHDA, CDR2 SQIVND, per germline (reference sequence). The CDR3 is CASTYGPNTEAFF. CDR3 bases: TGTGCCAGTACTTACGGCCCGAACACTGAAGCTTTCTTT.

This chain connects TRBV28 to TRBJ1-6, with D possibly matching TRBD1 (5 bases). There are 15 residues in the CDR3. Germline-derived CDR1 and CDR2 are MDHEN and SYDVKM. Trimming took off 3 bases at V and 5 bases at J, with 11 bases between the two ends. This CDR3 is CASSFTGDNNSPLHF. CDR3 nucleotide sequence: TGTGCCAGCAGTTTTACAGGAGATAATAATTCACCCCTCCACTTT.

The chain recombines TRBV7-6 with TRBJ1-1; D is unresolved. The CDR3 is 13 amino acids. Trimming removed 5 bases at V and 0 bases at J, with 7 bases between. Germline loops: CDR1 SGHVS, CDR2 FNYEAQ. The CDR3 DNA reads TGTGCCAGCAGCGCAGCCGTGAACACTGAAGCTTTCTTT. This translates into CASSAAVNTEAFF.

DNA for the CDR3: TGTGCCAGCAGCTTAGTCGGGACAGCAGAGCAGTTCTTC. This sequence encodes CASSLVGTAEQFF. The V and J genes are TRBV7-9 and TRBJ2-1; TRBD1 aligns across 7 bases. Germline loops: CDR1 SEHNR, CDR2 FQNEAQ (reference sequence). The V gene end was trimmed by 1 base and the J gene end by 10 bases; junction bases not matched to a gene: 4. The CDR3 consists of 13 residues. The full variable domain, completed using reference TRBV7-9 and TRBJ2-1, is DTGVSQNPRHKITKRGQNVTFRCDPISEHNRLYWYRQTLGQGPEFLTYFQNEAQLEKSRLLSDRFSAERPKGSFSTLEIQRTEQGDSAMYLCASSLVGTAEQFFGPGTRLTVL.

This chain connects TRBV11-2 to TRBJ2-7; 8 nucleotides align to TRBD1. J gave up 7 bases and V 5 bases, and 10 bases lay outside the gene matches. This CDR3 is built from 14 residues. Germline V gives CDR1 SGHAT, CDR2 FQNNGV. CDR3 coding DNA: TGTGCCAGCAGCCAAGGGACAGGTGCGTGGGAGCAGTACTTC. It codes for CASSQGTGAWEQYF. The variable domain in full, with the rest retrieved from reference TRBV11-2 and TRBJ2-7, is EAGVAQSPRYKIIEKRQSVAFWCNPISGHATLYWYQQILGQGPKLLIQFQNNGVVDDSQLPKDRFSAERLKGVDSTLKIQPAKLEDSAVYLCASSQGTGAWEQYFGPGTRLTVT.

This clone was observed once. This chain links TRBV19 with TRBJ2-2; D is uncertain. The CDR3 runs 12 residues. CDR1 and CDR2 (germline): LNHDA, SQIVND (reference sequence). The V gene lost 7 bases and the J gene lost 5 bases, with 8 bases spanning the gap. The CDR3 protein is CASNPTTGELFF. Written as DNA, the CDR3 is TGTGCCAGTAATCCGACGACCGGGGAGCTGTTTTTT.

This chain uses TRBV9 with TRBJ2-2; 8 bases agree with TRBD1. Germline trimming cut 3 bases from V and 8 bases from J; bases unmatched to any gene: 3. The germline gives CDR1 SGDLS, CDR2 YYNGEE. There are 13 residues in the CDR3. The CDR3 protein is CASSAGGSGELFF. CDR3 sequence (DNA): TGTGCCAGCAGCGCAGGGGGCTCAGGGGAGCTGTTTTTT.

This chain links TRBV4-1 with TRBJ1-6; 7 bases are shared with TRBD1. The J segment lost 0 bases and the V segment lost 0 bases, leaving 2 bases of the junction unmatched. In germline, CDR1 is MGHRA, CDR2 YSYEKL. This CDR3 spans 17 amino acids. CDR3 region: CASSQEQGSSYNSPLHF. The CDR3 nucleotides read TGCGCCAGCAGCCAAGAACAGGGGAGCTCCTATAATTCACCCCTCCACTTT.

This chain uses TRBV28 with TRBJ2-7; the D is unclear. CDR1 and CDR2 from the germline V gene are MDHEN and SYDVKM. The V gene lost 3 bases and the J gene lost 2 bases, with 8 bases spanning the gap. This CDR3 comprises 13 residues. The CDR3 DNA follows: TGTGCCAGCAGTTTGTATTTTACCTACGAGCAGTACTTC. Translation: CASSLYFTYEQYF.

V usage is TRBV5-6 and J usage is TRBJ1-1, with D uncertain. The V and J ends lost 3 bases and 8 bases respectively, with 17 bases between them. Germline V gene data show CDR1 as SGHDT and CDR2 as YYEEEE. The CDR3 sequence is 14 residues long. In DNA form, the CDR3 reads TGTGCCAGCAGCTGGATACATACTCGCTCGGAAGCTTTCTTT. Its protein product is CASSWIHTRSEAFF.